This TCR beta chain was observed in a study of T cell repertoires in cytomegalovirus infection. This clonotype has a handful of counts. What it recognizes is unknown. TCRdb analysed the reads with MiXCR anew, one entry per CDR3 protein. The data contain fewer than 130,000 distinct CDR3 sequences, roughly two fifths of them seen just once; the ten biggest clones take up approximately 69%. General study results and limits: What dominated the ex vivo response were HLA-C-restricted CMV-specific TCR beta clonotypes.

There are 15 residues in the CDR3. V was pared by 4 bases and J by 0 bases, with 5 bases of the junction left unmatched. The rearrangement links TRBV12-3 or TRBV12-4 to TRBJ1-1; 7 nucleotides agree with TRBD1. This clonotype was sampled from a human donor in good health (CMV status not recorded). Some clones in this sample may be carry-over from other donors' samples. The starting material was CD8+ T cells from cultured PBMCs, obtained from culture after CMV antigen stimulation. The CDR3 spells CASSWGQTLNTEAFF. The CDR3 DNA follows: TGTGCCAGCAGTTGGGGACAGACTCTGAACACTGAAGCTTTCTTT.